The 22 T cell receptor beta chains below come from one sample, sequenced in a study of T-cell reconstitution after alpha-beta-depleted transplantation in children (dated by TCRdb to 2016 to 2018). The method behind the library was PCR. The data were produced on an Illumina HiSeq 2500. To normalize quantification of the TCRbeta repertoire, the TCR libraries were built with molecular barcoding that relied on unique molecular identifiers. TCRdb's own reprocessing of the public reads used fastp at Q25 and MiXCR and kept productive beta chains. Entries are consolidated by CDR3 protein sequence, retaining the most common genes and DNA. This sample gives about 360,000 distinct CDR3 sequences in total; about an eighth of them show up just once. Around 4.5% of the sample rests with the top ten. The material was PBMCs, obtained from the stem cell graft. The receptor set was obtained from a human donor who donated a stem cell graft to a child with Fanconi anemia.

There are many counts of this clonotype. The chain couples TRBV29-1 to TRBJ1-1; a weak D match, TRBD1 (5 bases). From germline, CDR1 is SQVTM and CDR2 ANQGSEA. This CDR3 is 12 amino acids long. The CDR3 DNA is TGCACTGCGGGGGGTGGGGTAACTGAAGCTTTCTTT. Amino acids: CTAGGGVTEAFF.

This chain links TRBV2 with TRBJ2-3; 16 bases fit TRBD2. This CDR3 is 19 amino acids long. After removal of 5 bases from V and 0 bases from J, the junction contained 8 bases not matched to a gene. Germline V gives CDR1 SNHLY, CDR2 FYNNEI. The CDR3: CASSLWGLAGGPSTDTQYF. CDR3 sequence (DNA): TGTGCCAGCAGTTTATGGGGACTAGCGGGGGGGCCTAGCACAGATACGCAGTATTTT.

Only a few counts were recorded for this clonotype. This chain links TRBV6-5 with TRBJ1-2, with no clear D. Looked up from germline, CDR1 is MNHEY and CDR2 is SVGAGI. The length of the CDR3 is 13 residues. Trimming took off 0 bases at V and 8 bases at J, with 10 bases between the two ends. CDR3: CASSYSSGRGYTF. For the CDR3, the DNA is TGTGCCAGCAGTTACTCCTCAGGAAGGGGCTACACCTTC.

This sequence joins TRBV30 and TRBJ2-3; tentatively, D is TRBD1 (6 bases). Germline CDR1 is GTSNPN and CDR2 is SVGIG (reference sequence). Trimming took 4 bases from V and 2 from J, leaving 13 bases between them. This CDR3 has 14 amino acids. The CDR3 spells CAWMTGQYTDTQYF. For the CDR3, the DNA is TGTGCCTGGATGACAGGCCAATACACAGATACGCAGTATTTT.

The chain carries TRBV2 and TRBJ2-5; TRBD2 aligns across 8 bases. This CDR3 is built from 13 residues. The V and J ends lost 7 bases and 3 bases, in that order; junction bases with no gene match: 4. The germline V gene encodes CDR1 SNHLY and CDR2 FYNNEI. CDR3 sequence (DNA): TGTGCCAGCATTGCGGGGGGCGAAGAGACCCAGTACTTC. It specifies CASIAGGEETQYF.

This clonotype appeared many times. The chain employs TRBV5-1 and TRBJ2-1, with TRBD1 as a possible D gene (5 bases). Germline V gene data show CDR1 as SGHRS and CDR2 as YFSETQ. The CDR3 consists of 13 residues. The V and J ends lost 2 bases and 2 bases respectively, with 5 bases between them. CDR3 sequence reads: CASSLGAYNEQFF. CDR3 nucleotides: TGCGCCAGCAGCTTAGGGGCCTACAATGAGCAGTTCTTC.

This clonotype showed up just a few times. This rearrangement joins TRBV20-1 to TRBJ2-2; D uncertain. Looked up from germline, CDR1 is DFQATT and CDR2 is SNEGSKA (reference sequence). V lost 0 bases, J lost 0 bases, and 11 bases lay in between. This CDR3 comprises 16 residues. The CDR3, as DNA: TGCAGTGCTAGAGATGTAGGGTATTCGAACACCGGGGAGCTGTTTTTT. It encodes CSARDVGYSNTGELFF.

This clonotype was seen ten or more times. The rearrangement links TRBV12-3 or TRBV12-4 to TRBJ1-1, with TRBD1 as a possible D gene (5 bases). The CDR3 contains 13 residues. V was trimmed by 7 bases and J by 4 bases, leaving 13 bases between them. The CDR3 sequence is CASKIREGTEAFF. CDR3 nucleotides: TGTGCCAGCAAAATCAGGGAGGGCACTGAAGCTTTCTTT.

This clonotype was observed many times. This chain joins TRBV5-1 and TRBJ2-1; D ambiguous. The CDR3 is made up of 14 amino acids. The V end was cut by 3 bases, the J end by 5 bases, with 12 bases between. Germline V gene lookup returns CDR1 SGHRS and CDR2 YFSETQ. The CDR3: CASSSAKQNNEQFF. The CDR3 bases are TGCGCCAGCAGCTCCGCCAAGCAGAACAATGAGCAGTTCTTC.

This clonotype came up a few times. The rearrangement joins TRBV5-1 to TRBJ1-1; D ambiguous. Trimming left V 4 bases short and J 7 bases short, with 17 bases between. The CDR3 has 14 residues. Looked up from germline, CDR1 is SGHRS and CDR2 is YFSETQ. The CDR3 here is CASSLQKGGIEAFF. The CDR3 DNA sequence: TGCGCCAGCAGCCTCCAGAAGGGCGGTATTGAAGCTTTCTTT.

V is TRBV28 and J is TRBJ2-2; 7 bases are shared with TRBD2. The V and J ends lost 0 bases and 0 bases, in that order; junction bases with no gene match: 10. This CDR3 spans 19 amino acids. From germline, CDR1 is MDHEN and CDR2 SYDVKM. The CDR3 DNA follows: TGTGCCAGCAGTTTATGGGCCCTCCGCGGGGGTTCGAACACCGGGGAGCTGTTTTTT. Amino acids: CASSLWALRGGSNTGELFF.

This clonotype was counted only a few times. The chain has TRBV20-1 and TRBJ1-5; no definite D call. With 3 bases removed from V and 4 bases from J, the gap between germline ends came to 13 bases. CDR1 and CDR2 (germline): DFQATT, SNEGSKA (reference sequence). The CDR3 length is 14 residues. The CDR3 loop reads CSASNGNPNQPQHF. For the CDR3, the DNA is TGCAGTGCTAGTAACGGCAACCCAAATCAGCCCCAGCATTTT.

The rearrangement joins TRBV20-1 to TRBJ2-5; TRBD2 matches 13 bases. The CDR3 contains 15 residues. Looked up from germline, CDR1 is DFQATT and CDR2 is SNEGSKA (reference sequence). V trimming: 5 bases; J trimming: 1 base; junction bases outside the gene matches: 4. The CDR3 DNA is TGCAGTGCTGCAAGACTAGCGGGGGGCCAAGAGACCCAGTACTTC. The encoded protein is CSAARLAGGQETQYF.

This rearrangement joins TRBV7-9 to TRBJ1-1; D call uncertain. From germline, CDR1 is SEHNR and CDR2 FQNEAQ (reference sequence). The ends were cut back, 4 bases at V and 8 bases at J, with 11 bases in the middle. This CDR3 spans 12 amino acids. The chain's CDR3 is CASSSMRWEAFF. DNA for the CDR3: TGTGCCAGCAGCTCGATGCGGTGGGAAGCTTTCTTT.

This clonotype has a handful of counts. J is TRBJ2-2 and V is TRBV27, with D uncertain. The germline V gene has CDR1 MNHEY and CDR2 SMNVEV (reference sequence). V was clipped by 5 bases and J by 4 bases, with 8 bases between them. CDR3 size: 13 residues. This CDR3 is CASSNLLTGELFF. The CDR3 DNA follows: TGTGCCAGCAGTAACCTGCTCACCGGGGAGCTGTTTTTT.

A few counts support this clonotype. The chain recombines TRBV12-5 with TRBJ2-5; maybe TRBD1 (6 bases). Per germline, CDR1 LGHNT and CDR2 FRNRAP. CDR3 size: 14 residues. V was pared by 6 bases and J by 3 bases, with 14 bases between. The CDR3 region is CASGQGAWEETQYF. CDR3 sequence (DNA): TGTGCTAGTGGACAGGGAGCTTGGGAAGAGACCCAGTACTTC.

This chain links TRBV7-2 with TRBJ2-3; D may match TRBD1 or TRBD2 (5 bases each). The germline V and J ends were trimmed by 5 bases and 3 bases, with 12 bases remaining between them. CDR3 length equals 14 residues. Germline V gene lookup returns CDR1 SGHTA and CDR2 FQGNSA. CDR3 sequence: CASSDRGWTDTQYF. CDR3 nucleotide sequence: TGTGCCAGCAGCGACAGAGGGTGGACAGATACGCAGTATTTT.

This clonotype showed up many times. The rearrangement uses TRBV5-4 and TRBJ1-1; D possibly corresponds to TRBD1 (5 bases). Germline CDR1 is SGHNT and CDR2 is YYREEE (reference sequence). V was cut by 1 base and J by 0 bases, with 10 bases left in between. The CDR3 spans 15 residues. The CDR3 spells CASSLFGGLNTEAFF. In DNA form, the CDR3 reads TGTGCCAGCAGCTTGTTTGGGGGATTGAACACTGAAGCTTTCTTT.

There are a few counts of this clonotype. V gene TRBV30 combines with J gene TRBJ2-3, with 7 positions matching TRBD2. The trim removed 5 bases at V and 0 bases at J, leaving 2 bases unmatched. The V gene's germline CDR1 is GTSNPN and CDR2 SVGIG (reference sequence). The CDR3 extends over 13 amino acids. The chain's CDR3 is CAWRLASTDTQYF. CDR3 DNA: TGTGCCTGGCGACTAGCTAGCACAGATACGCAGTATTTT.

The CDR3 loop is CASSGGQGNEQFF. The CDR3 nucleotides are TGTGCCAGCAGCGGGGGCCAGGGGAATGAGCAGTTCTTC. The V gene is TRBV11-2, the J gene TRBJ2-1, with TRBD1 as a possible D gene (6 bases). The CDR3 runs to 13 residues. V was cut by 5 bases and J by 7 bases, with 12 bases left in between. Germline CDR1 and CDR2: SGHAT and FQNNGV.

This clonotype appeared a few times. The V and J genes are TRBV11-2 and TRBJ1-5; D is undetermined. The CDR3 loop spans 15 amino acids. The germline CDR1 and CDR2 sequences are SGHAT and FQNNGV. Between the trimmed V and J ends, which lost 1 base and 3 bases, there was a span of 10 bases. The CDR3 spells CASSLGAGTNQPQHF. The CDR3 coding sequence is TGTGCCAGCAGCTTAGGTGCAGGCACCAATCAGCCCCAGCATTTT.

This clonotype occurred many times. J is TRBJ2-1 and V is TRBV12-3 or TRBV12-4; TRBD2 aligns across 7 bases. V lost 5 bases to trimming and J lost 4 bases; unmatched junction nucleotides: 8. CDR3 length equals 15 residues. CDR3 in amino acids: CASSDLAATYNEQFF. The CDR3 nucleotides read TGTGCCAGCAGTGATCTAGCGGCTACTTACAATGAGCAGTTCTTC.